Listed here is a single TCR beta chain. The data were obtained in a study of cytomegalovirus exposure and HLA in healthy donors. In the PCR, 60 Vbeta and 13 Jbeta primers were used. TCRdb's table, derived via immunoSEQ multiplex PCR, lists solely in-frame clones and lacks some. The sample lists roughly 80,000 clones; roughly 80% were seen once. Between the trimmed V and J ends, which lost 0 bases and 0 bases, there was a span of 16 bases. The CDR3 length is 19 residues. CDR1 is SGHRS, CDR2 YFSETQ, per germline. The TCR comes from a woman under 40 in good health and CMV-seronegative. Sequencing used PBMCs. The rearrangement joins TRBV5-1 to TRBJ2-6; D uncertain. In DNA, the CDR3 is TGCGCCAGCAGCTTGGCGGTAGGAGCCGGAAGCTCTGGGGCCAACGTCCTGACTTTC. It codes for CASSLAVGAGSSGANVLTF. Filled out from reference TRBV5-1 and TRBJ2-6, the complete variable domain reads KAGVTQTPRYLIKTRGQQVTLSCSPISGHRSVSWYQQTPGQGLQFLFEYFSETQRNKGNFPGRFSGRQFSNSRSEMNVSTLELGDSALYLCASSLAVGAGSSGANVLTFGAGSRLTVL.